This T cell receptor beta chain was found in a study of T cells in Graves' hyperthyroidism and ophthalmopathy. Whole-study context: Peripheral blood was taken when the disease was first diagnosed, before any treatment began.

Fresh peripheral blood, roughly 10 ml, was the source of the PBMCs. V was cut by 4 bases and J by 0 bases, with 10 bases left in between. The CDR3 length is 14 residues. Per the germline V gene, CDR1 is SEHNR and CDR2 is FQNEAQ (reference sequence). Amplification of TCR beta CDR3 regions used RNA as the template. The TCR CDR3 first-round RT-PCR relied on the HTBI primer set. TCRdb itself ran the multiplex PCR reads through MiXCR, one entry per CDR3 protein. Here the sample spans about 500,000 distinct CDR3 sequences, about 15% being singletons. This receptor was obtained from a woman between 18 and 30 years old with Graves' ophthalmopathy. The chain links TRBV7-9 to TRBJ2-7, with D hard to call. The sample comprised blood. The CDR3 protein is CASSSSFHSYEQYF. The CDR3 DNA reads TGTGCCAGCAGCTCATCGTTTCACTCCTACGAGCAGTACTTC.